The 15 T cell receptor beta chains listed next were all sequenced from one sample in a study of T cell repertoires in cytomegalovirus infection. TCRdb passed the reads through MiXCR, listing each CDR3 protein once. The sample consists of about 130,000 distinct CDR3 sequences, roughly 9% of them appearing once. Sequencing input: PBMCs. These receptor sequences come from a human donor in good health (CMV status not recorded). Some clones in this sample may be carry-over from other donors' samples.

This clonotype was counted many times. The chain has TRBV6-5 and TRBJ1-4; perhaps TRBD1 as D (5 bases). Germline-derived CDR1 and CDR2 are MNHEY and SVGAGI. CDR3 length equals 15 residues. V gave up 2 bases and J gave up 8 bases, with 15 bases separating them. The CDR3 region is CASSYLSGAPEKLFF. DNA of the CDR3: TGTGCCAGCAGTTACCTGAGCGGGGCTCCGGAAAAACTGTTTTTT.

CDR3 bases: TGTGGGAGCAGCGGACGGGATCAGCCCCAGCATTTT. This translates into CGSSGRDQPQHF. The J gene is TRBJ1-5, the V gene TRBV6-2 or TRBV6-3; D uncertain. Germline CDR1 reads MNHEY; CDR2 reads SVGEGT. The CDR3 extends over 12 amino acids.

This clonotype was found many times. CDR3 amino acids: CATSDITSGGSPRRELFF. The CDR3 coding sequence is TGTGCCACCAGTGACATTACTAGCGGGGGGTCCCCCAGGCGGGAGCTGTTTTTT. V and J are TRBV24-1 and TRBJ2-2; 12 nucleotides match TRBD2. Germline V gene data show CDR1 as KGHDR and CDR2 as SFDVKD. V trimming: 4 bases; J trimming: 9 bases; junction bases outside the gene matches: 14. The CDR3 totals 18 residues.

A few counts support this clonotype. As DNA, the CDR3 is TGCAGTGCCCCCCAGGGGGGATCGGGTCAGCCCCAGCATTTT. It codes for CSAPQGGSGQPQHF. The chain couples TRBV20-1 to TRBJ1-5, with 7 bases identical to TRBD1. CDR1 is DFQATT, CDR2 SNEGSKA, per germline (reference sequence). The CDR3 loop spans 14 amino acids. The junction had 11 bases not matched to a gene; V was cut back by 6 bases and J by 6 bases.

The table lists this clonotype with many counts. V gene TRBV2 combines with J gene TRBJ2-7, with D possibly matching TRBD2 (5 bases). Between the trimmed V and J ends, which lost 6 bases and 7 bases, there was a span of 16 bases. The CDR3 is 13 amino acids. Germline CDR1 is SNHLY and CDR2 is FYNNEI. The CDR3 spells CASRLDSLEEQYF. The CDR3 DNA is TGTGCCAGCAGATTGGACTCCTTAGAGGAGCAGTACTTC.

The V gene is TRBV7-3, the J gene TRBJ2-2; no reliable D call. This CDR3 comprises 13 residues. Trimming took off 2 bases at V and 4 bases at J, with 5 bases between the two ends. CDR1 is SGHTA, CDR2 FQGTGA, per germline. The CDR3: CASSLQATGELFF. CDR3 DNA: TGTGCCAGCAGCTTACAGGCCACCGGGGAGCTGTTTTTT.

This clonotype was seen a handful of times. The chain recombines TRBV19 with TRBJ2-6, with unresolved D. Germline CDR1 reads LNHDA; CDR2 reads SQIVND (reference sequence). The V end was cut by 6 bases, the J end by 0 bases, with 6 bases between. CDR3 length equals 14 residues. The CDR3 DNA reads TGTGCCAGTAGGACGGACTCTGGGGCCAACGTCCTGACTTTC. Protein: CASRTDSGANVLTF.

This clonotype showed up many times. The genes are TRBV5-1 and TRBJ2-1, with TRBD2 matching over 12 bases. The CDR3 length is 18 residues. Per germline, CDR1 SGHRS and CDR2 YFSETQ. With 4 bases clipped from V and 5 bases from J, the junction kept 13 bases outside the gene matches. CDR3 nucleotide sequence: TGCGCCAGCAGCGCAGGACTAGCGGGGACCACCCTGAACAATGAGCAGTTCTTC. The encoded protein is CASSAGLAGTTLNNEQFF.

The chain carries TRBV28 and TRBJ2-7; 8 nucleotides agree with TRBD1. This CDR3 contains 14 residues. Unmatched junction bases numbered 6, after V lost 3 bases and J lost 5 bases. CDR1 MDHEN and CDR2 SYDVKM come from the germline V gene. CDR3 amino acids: CASSLRTGSNEQYF. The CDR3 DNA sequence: TGTGCCAGCAGTTTGCGGACAGGGAGTAACGAGCAGTACTTC.

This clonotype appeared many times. Here the CDR3 reads CASSLDVGGGQETQYF. The CDR3, as DNA: TGTGCCAGCAGCTTAGACGTGGGGGGAGGGCAAGAGACCCAGTACTTC. The V call is TRBV7-2, the J call TRBJ2-5, with 7 bases lining up with TRBD2. The CDR3 extends over 16 amino acids. Germline lookup yields CDR1 SGHTA and CDR2 FQGNSA. The trim removed 1 base at V and 2 bases at J, leaving 7 bases unmatched.

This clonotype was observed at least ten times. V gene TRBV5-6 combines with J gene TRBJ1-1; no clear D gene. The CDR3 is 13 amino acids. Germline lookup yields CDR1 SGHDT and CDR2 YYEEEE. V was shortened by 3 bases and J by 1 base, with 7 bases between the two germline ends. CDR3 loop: CASSSEKNTEAFF. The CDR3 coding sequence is TGTGCCAGCAGCTCGGAGAAGAACACTGAAGCTTTCTTT.

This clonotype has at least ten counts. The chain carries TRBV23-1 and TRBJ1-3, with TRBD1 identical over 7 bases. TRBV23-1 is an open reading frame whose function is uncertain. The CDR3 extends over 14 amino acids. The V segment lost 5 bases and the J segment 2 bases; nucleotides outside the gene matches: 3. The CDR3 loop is CASSKTGAGNTIYF. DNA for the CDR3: TGCGCCAGCAGTAAAACAGGGGCTGGAAACACCATATATTTT.

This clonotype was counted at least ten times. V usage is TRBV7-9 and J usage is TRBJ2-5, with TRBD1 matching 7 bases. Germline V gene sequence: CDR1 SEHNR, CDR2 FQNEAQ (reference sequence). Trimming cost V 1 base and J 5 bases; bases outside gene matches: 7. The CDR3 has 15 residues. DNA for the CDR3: TGTGCCAGCAGCTTAGTTGGGACAGCCCCGGAGACCCAGTACTTC. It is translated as CASSLVGTAPETQYF.

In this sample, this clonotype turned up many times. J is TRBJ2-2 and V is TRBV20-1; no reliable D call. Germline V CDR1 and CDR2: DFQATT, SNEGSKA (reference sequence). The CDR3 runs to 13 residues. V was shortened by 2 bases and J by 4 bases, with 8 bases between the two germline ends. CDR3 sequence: CSARRQVTGELFF. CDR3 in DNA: TGCAGTGCTAGACGACAAGTCACCGGGGAGCTGTTTTTT.

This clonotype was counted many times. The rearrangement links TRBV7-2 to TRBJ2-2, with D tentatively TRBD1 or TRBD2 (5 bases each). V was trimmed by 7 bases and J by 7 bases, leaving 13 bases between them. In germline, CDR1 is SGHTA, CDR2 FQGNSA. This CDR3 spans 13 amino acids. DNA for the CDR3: TGTGCCAGCAACCTTGAGGGGCGCGGGGAGCTGTTTTTT. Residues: CASNLEGRGELFF.